These 10 T cell receptor beta chains came from one sample sequenced in a study of lung T cells in sarcoidosis with Löfgren's syndrome. TCRdb called the reads again in MiXCR, with one record for every CDR3 protein. The repertoire holds approximately 20,000 distinct CDR3 sequences, with about 20% as singletons. The sample consisted of CD4+ T cells from PBMCs. These receptors originate from a human donor with sarcoidosis (Löfgren's syndrome or another form), or a control subject (not recorded which).

In this sample, this clonotype turned up many times. V usage is TRBV24-1 and J usage is TRBJ2-3; the match to TRBD1 covers 9 bases. The CDR3 is made up of 16 amino acids. The germline CDR1 and CDR2 sequences are KGHDR and SFDVKD. The trim removed 2 bases at V and 2 bases at J, leaving 4 bases unmatched. In nucleotides, the CDR3 is TGTGCCACCAGTGATTGGGACAGGGAGCCCACAGATACGCAGTATTTT. Translation gives CATSDWDREPTDTQYF.

The table lists this clonotype with many counts. This rearrangement joins TRBV5-1 to TRBJ1-1; possible D gene TRBD1, 6 bases. V lost 3 bases to trimming and J lost 1 base, with 7 bases between them. This CDR3 is built from 13 residues. Germline V gene lookup returns CDR1 SGHRS and CDR2 YFSETQ. The CDR3 protein is CASSWGQNTEAFF. For the CDR3, the DNA is TGCGCCAGCAGCTGGGGACAGAACACTGAAGCTTTCTTT.

This clonotype was counted many times. This sequence joins TRBV24-1 and TRBJ2-1; 7 bases map to TRBD1. Germline V CDR1 and CDR2: KGHDR, SFDVKD. This CDR3 region has 14 residues. V lost 4 bases to trimming and J lost 6 bases; unmatched junction nucleotides: 5. Here the CDR3 reads CATSDPTGINEQFF. In nucleotides, the CDR3 is TGTGCCACCAGTGACCCGACAGGGATCAATGAGCAGTTCTTC.

This clonotype was seen repeatedly, ten times or more. The V and J genes are TRBV19 and TRBJ2-5; 12 bases fit TRBD2. This CDR3 contains 15 residues. Trimming removed 5 bases from V and 5 bases from J; junction bases left unmatched: 6. Germline CDR1 and CDR2: LNHDA and SQIVND (reference sequence). CDR3 amino acids: CASSQTSGGPETQYF. Here the CDR3 DNA reads TGTGCCAGTAGTCAGACTAGCGGGGGACCGGAGACCCAGTACTTC.

In its sample, this clonotype was seen many times. The chain is built from TRBV12-5 and TRBJ2-1, with unresolved D. Germline CDR1 LGHNT, CDR2 FRNRAP. This CDR3 has 11 amino acids. V dropped 5 bases and J dropped 5 bases, with 4 bases sitting between them. CDR3 region: CASGPDNEQFF. The CDR3 DNA reads TGTGCTAGTGGTCCAGACAATGAGCAGTTCTTC.

This clonotype was recorded at least ten times. CDR3 nucleotides: TGTGCCAGCAGTTTCGGGACAGGCAATCAGCCCCAGCATTTT. Its translation: CASSFGTGNQPQHF. The chain is built from TRBV12-3 or TRBV12-4 and TRBJ1-5; 7 bases agree with TRBD1. The CDR3 runs 14 residues. V shed 3 bases and J 2 bases; nucleotides not matched to a gene: 1.

This clonotype was found many times. V usage is TRBV27 and J usage is TRBJ2-1; TRBD2 matches at 10 bases. This CDR3 is 18 amino acids long. The J segment lost 6 bases and the V segment lost 4 bases, leaving 15 bases of the junction unmatched. CDR1 is MNHEY, CDR2 SMNVEV, per germline (reference sequence). In nucleotides, the CDR3 is TGTGCCAGCAGTTCGACCCACTCGCTAAGCGGGAGGGCCAATGAGCAGTTCTTC. Encoded protein: CASSSTHSLSGRANEQFF.

This clonotype was counted ten times or more. This chain connects TRBV18 to TRBJ2-5; no clear D. The CDR3 covers 12 residues. Germline CDR1 and CDR2: KGHSH and LQKENI. V lost 1 base and J 3 bases, leaving 3 bases between the germline ends. CDR3 region: CASSPREETQYF. CDR3 in DNA: TGTGCCAGCTCACCACGGGAAGAGACCCAGTACTTC.

This clonotype was recorded many times. This chain connects TRBV4-2 to TRBJ1-1; TRBD1 might be the D (5 bases). The CDR3 length is 15 residues. The V and J ends lost 0 bases and 0 bases respectively, with 8 bases between them. The V gene's germline CDR1 is LGHNA and CDR2 YNFKEQ. The chain's CDR3 is CASSQEPGLNTEAFF. Written as DNA, the CDR3 is TGTGCCAGCAGCCAAGAACCAGGGTTGAACACTGAAGCTTTCTTT.

This clonotype ranks as medium-sized. V gene TRBV20-1 combines with J gene TRBJ2-1, with D unresolved. The V end lost 6 bases, the J end lost 2 bases, and 14 bases lay between the germline ends. CDR1 is DFQATT and CDR2 is SNEGSKA in the germline V gene (reference sequence). The CDR3 contains 14 residues. The CDR3 sequence is CSAEIRAPYNEQFF. In DNA, the CDR3 is TGCAGTGCAGAGATTAGAGCTCCCTACAATGAGCAGTTCTTC.